The subject of this entry is one T cell receptor (beta chain). The antigen remains unidentified. With 60 Vbeta and 13 Jbeta primers, the PCR was carried out. Sequenced by immunoSEQ multiplex PCR; TCRdb stores in-frame clones only, minus some. This repertoire shows about 160,000 clones, over 80% found once; its top ten account for roughly 6.3%. The CDR3 consists of 17 residues. The V gene end was trimmed by 3 bases and the J gene end by 4 bases; junction bases not matched to a gene: 13. Germline loops: CDR1 MGHRA, CDR2 YSYEKL. These data come from a study of cytomegalovirus exposure and HLA in healthy donors. Turning to the study itself: Among around 170 million T cells, an earlier analysis found 90 million to 130 million unique TCR beta sequences.

Study findings and constraints: Indistinguishable V segments such as TRBV6-2 and TRBV6-3 were excluded.

The genes are TRBV4-1 and TRBJ1-2, with TRBD1 matching over 8 bases. The sample taken for sequencing was PBMCs. The clonotype was recovered from a male donor in good health and CMV-seropositive. This CDR3 reads CASSQQLQGAHFYGYTF. The CDR3, as DNA: TGCGCCAGCAGCCAGCAACTCCAGGGGGCCCATTTCTATGGCTACACCTTC.